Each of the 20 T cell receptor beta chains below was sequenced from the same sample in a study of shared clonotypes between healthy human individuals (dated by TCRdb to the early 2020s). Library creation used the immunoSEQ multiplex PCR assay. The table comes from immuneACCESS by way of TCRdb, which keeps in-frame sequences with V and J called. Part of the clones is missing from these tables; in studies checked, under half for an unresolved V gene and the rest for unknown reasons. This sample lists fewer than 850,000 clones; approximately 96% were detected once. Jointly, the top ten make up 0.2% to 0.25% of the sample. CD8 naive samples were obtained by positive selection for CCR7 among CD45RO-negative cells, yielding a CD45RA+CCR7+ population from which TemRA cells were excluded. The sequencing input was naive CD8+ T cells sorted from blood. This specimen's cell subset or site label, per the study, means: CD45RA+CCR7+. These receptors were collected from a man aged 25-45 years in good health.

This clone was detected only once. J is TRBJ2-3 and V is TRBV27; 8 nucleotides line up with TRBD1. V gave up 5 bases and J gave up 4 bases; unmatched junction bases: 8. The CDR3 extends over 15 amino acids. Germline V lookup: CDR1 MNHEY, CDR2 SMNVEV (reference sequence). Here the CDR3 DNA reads TGTGCCAGCAGTCTTCGGACAGGGATGTCAGATACGCAGTATTTT. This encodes CASSLRTGMSDTQYF.

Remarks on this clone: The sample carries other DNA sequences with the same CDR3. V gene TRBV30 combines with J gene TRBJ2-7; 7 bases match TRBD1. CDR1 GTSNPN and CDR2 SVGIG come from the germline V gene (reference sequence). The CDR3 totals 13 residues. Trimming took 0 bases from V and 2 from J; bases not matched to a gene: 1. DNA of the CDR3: TGTGCCTGGAGTGTAGGGGGCACCTACGAGCAGTACTTC. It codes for CAWSVGGTYEQYF. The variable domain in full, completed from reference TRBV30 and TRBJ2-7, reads SQTIHQWPATLVQPVGSPLSLECTVEGTSNPNLYWYRQAAGRGLQLLFYSVGIGQISSEVPQNLSASRPQDRQFILSSKKLLLSDSGFYLCAWSVGGTYEQYFGPGTRLTVT.

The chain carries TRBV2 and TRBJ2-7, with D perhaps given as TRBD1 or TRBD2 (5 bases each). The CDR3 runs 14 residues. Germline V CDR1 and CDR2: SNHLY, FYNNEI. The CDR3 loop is CTTADLSLGEEQYF. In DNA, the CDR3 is TGTACAACGGCGGACTTGTCCCTAGGGGAGGAGCAGTACTTC.

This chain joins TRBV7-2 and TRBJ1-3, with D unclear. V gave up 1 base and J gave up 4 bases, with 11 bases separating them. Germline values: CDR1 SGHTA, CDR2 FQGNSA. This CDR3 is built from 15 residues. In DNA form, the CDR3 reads TGTGCCAGCAGCTTAGTAGGGTCGGAGGGAAACACCATATATTTT. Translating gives CASSLVGSEGNTIYF.

CDR3 in DNA: TGTGCCAGCACTCCGCTTGGGACCTACGAGCAGTACTTC. It is translated as CASTPLGTYEQYF. This sequence joins TRBV6-5 and TRBJ2-7; D call uncertain. Trimming took off 7 bases at V and 2 bases at J, with 12 bases between the two ends. CDR1 and CDR2 (germline): MNHEY, SVGAGI. The CDR3 runs to 13 residues.

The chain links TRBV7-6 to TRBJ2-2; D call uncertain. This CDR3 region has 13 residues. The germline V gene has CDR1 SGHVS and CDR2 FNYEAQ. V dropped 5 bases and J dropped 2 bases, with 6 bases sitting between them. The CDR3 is CASSPDNTGELFF. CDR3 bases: TGTGCCAGCAGCCCGGATAACACCGGGGAGCTGTTTTTT.

CDR3 region: CASSHRGGVPDTQYF. The DNA of the CDR3 is TGCGCCAGCAGCCACCGGGGGGGAGTACCAGATACGCAGTATTTT. The rearrangement links TRBV4-1 to TRBJ2-3, with 8 bases aligning to TRBD2. Germline-derived CDR1 and CDR2 are MGHRA and YSYEKL. This CDR3 is built from 15 residues. V gave up 3 bases and J gave up 4 bases; unmatched junction bases: 6.

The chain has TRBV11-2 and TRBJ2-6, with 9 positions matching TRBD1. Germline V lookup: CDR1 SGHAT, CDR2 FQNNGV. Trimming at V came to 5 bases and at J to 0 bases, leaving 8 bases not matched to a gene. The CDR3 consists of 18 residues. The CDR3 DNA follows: TGTGCCAGCAGCCACTACAGGGGGCCTAGCTCTGGGGCCAACGTCCTGACTTTC. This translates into CASSHYRGPSSGANVLTF.

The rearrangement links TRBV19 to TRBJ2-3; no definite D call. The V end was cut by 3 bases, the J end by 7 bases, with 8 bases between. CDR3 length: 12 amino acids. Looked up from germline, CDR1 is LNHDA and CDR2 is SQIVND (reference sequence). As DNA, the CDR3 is TGTGCCAGTAGTATCCCGTCTAATACGCAGTATTTT. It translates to CASSIPSNTQYF.

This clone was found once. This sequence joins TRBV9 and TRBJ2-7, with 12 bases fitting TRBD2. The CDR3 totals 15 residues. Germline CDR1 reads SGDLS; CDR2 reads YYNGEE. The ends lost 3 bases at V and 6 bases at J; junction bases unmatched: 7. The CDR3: CASSDGLAGTPEQYF. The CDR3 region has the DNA TGTGCCAGCAGCGACGGACTAGCGGGAACCCCCGAGCAGTACTTC.

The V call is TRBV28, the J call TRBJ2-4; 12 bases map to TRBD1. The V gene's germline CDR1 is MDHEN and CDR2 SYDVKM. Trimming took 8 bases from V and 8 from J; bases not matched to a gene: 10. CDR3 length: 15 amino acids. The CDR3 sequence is CASGRDRGHLDIQYF. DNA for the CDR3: TGTGCCAGCGGCCGGGACAGGGGGCATCTGGACATTCAGTACTTC.

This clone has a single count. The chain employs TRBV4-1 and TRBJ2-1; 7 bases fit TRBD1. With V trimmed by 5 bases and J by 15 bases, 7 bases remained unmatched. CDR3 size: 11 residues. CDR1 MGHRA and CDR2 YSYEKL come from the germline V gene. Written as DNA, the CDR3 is TGCGCCAGCAGCGGATCGGGACAGTCGTTCTTC. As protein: CASSGSGQSFF.

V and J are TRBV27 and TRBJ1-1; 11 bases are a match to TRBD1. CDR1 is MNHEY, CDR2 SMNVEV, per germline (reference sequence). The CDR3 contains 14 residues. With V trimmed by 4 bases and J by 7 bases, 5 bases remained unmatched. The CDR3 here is CASSSGQGAFEAFF. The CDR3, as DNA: TGTGCCAGCAGTTCCGGACAGGGGGCCTTTGAAGCTTTCTTT.

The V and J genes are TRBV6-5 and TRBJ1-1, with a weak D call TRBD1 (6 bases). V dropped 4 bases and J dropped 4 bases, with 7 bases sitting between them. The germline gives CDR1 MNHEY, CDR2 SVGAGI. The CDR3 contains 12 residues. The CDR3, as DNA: TGTGCCAGCAGTTTACAGGGCACTGAAGCTTTCTTT. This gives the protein CASSLQGTEAFF.

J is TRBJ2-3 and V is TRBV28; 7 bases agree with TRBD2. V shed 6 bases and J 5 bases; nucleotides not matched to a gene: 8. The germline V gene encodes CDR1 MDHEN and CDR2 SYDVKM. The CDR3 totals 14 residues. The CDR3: CASRLGWGGDTQYF. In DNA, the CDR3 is TGTGCCAGCAGGCTAGGATGGGGGGGAGATACGCAGTATTTT.

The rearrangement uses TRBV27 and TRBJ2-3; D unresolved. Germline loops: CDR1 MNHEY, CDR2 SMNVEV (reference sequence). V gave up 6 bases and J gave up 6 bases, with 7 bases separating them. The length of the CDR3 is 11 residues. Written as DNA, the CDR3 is TGTGCCAGCAGAGGATCGGATACGCAGTATTTT. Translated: CASRGSDTQYF.

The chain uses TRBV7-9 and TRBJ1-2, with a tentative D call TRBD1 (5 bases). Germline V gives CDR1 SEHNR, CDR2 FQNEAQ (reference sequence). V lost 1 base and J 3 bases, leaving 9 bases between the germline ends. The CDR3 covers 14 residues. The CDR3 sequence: CASSLVGEHYGYTF. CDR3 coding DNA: TGTGCCAGCAGCTTAGTAGGGGAGCACTATGGCTACACCTTC.

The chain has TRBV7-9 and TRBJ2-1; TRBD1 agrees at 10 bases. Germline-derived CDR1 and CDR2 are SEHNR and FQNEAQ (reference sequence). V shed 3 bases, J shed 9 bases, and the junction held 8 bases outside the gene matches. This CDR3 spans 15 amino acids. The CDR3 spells CASSFRDRGTFEQFF. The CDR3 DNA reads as TGTGCCAGCAGCTTCCGGGACAGGGGTACTTTTGAGCAGTTCTTC.

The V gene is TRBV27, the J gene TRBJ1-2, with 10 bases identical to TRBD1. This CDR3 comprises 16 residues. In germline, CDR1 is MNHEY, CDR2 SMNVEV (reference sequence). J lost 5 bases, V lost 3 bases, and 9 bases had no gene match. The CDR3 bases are TGTGCCAGCAGTTTGAAAGGGACAGGGGACTCATATGGCTACACCTTC. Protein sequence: CASSLKGTGDSYGYTF.

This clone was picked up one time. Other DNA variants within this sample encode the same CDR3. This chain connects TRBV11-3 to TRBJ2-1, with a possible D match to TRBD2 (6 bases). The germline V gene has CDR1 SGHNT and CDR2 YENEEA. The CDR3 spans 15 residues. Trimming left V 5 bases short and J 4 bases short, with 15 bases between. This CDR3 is CASSPRGGPYNEQFF. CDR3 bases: TGTGCCAGCAGCCCAAGAGGAGGGCCTTACAATGAGCAGTTCTTC. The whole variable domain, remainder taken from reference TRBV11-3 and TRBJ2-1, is EAGVVQSPRYKIIEKKQPVAFWCNPISGHNTLYWYLQNLGQGPELLIRYENEEAVDDSQLPKDRFSAERLKGVDSTLKIQPAELGDSAVYLCASSPRGGPYNEQFFGPGTRLTVL.